This TCR beta chain comes out of a study of OX40 agonist ivuxolimab in advanced cancers. The sampling schedule covered blood at baseline, cycle 4 day 1, and cycle 7 day 1. Whole-study results and caveats: Averaged across samples, CD8+ T cells carried more expanded clones than CD4+ did.

Details on this clone: Its antigen is still unknown.

Germline assignment: CDR1 SGHTS and CDR2 YDEGEE. The germline V and J ends were trimmed by 0 bases and 1 base, with 10 bases remaining between them. The CDR3 has 15 residues. The data were produced by immunoSEQ multiplex PCR, yet TCRdb's version contains in-frame clones alone and is incomplete. This repertoire shows approximately 76,000 clones, 65% to 90% found once; its top ten account for about 0.6%. The origin of this receptor is an adult with an advanced solid tumor such as melanoma, head and neck, liver or kidney cancer. V is TRBV5-8 and J is TRBJ1-1, with D possibly matching TRBD1 (6 bases). The sample was CD4+ or CD8+ T cells sorted from blood, taken in a trial of the OX40 agonist ivuxolimab. The CDR3 loop reads CASSLEGGTNTEAFF. Written as DNA, the CDR3 is TGTGCCAGCAGCTTGGAGGGGGGCACGAACACTGAAGCTTTCTTT.